The rows below give T cell receptor beta chains drawn from one sample of a study of blood T cell repertoires in COVID-19. The protocol was immunoSEQ multiplex PCR, while the TCRdb copy is restricted to in-frame clones and leaves out a portion. The data show 200,000 to 250,000 clones, approximately 78% seen once. The material sequenced was peripheral blood. These receptors all come from a woman of 80 years or more with COVID-19, enrolled during active disease. The CDR3 runs from the conserved cysteine through the conserved F or W. Each record gives: D gene, J gene, V gene, clone size, CDR3 length, CDR3 DNA, CDR3 protein. A D gene is named only where the DNA matches it firmly. Size is omitted from some rows. Given values are once, few, many or a class for expanded clones.

TRBD1 | TRBJ1-1 | TRBV7-9 | NA | 14 | TGTGCCAGCAGCTTAGCGGCAGGGGGCACTGAAGCTTTCTTT | CASSLAAGGTEAFF
NA | TRBJ2-7 | TRBV6-2/TRBV6-3 | NA | 13 | TGTGCCAGCAGTTACCAACAGGGCTACGAGCAGTACTTC | CASSYQQGYEQYF
TRBD1 | TRBJ2-2 | TRBV18 | NA | 17 | TGTGCCAGCTCACCAAGTGACAGGGGACGGAACACCGGGGAGCTGTTTTTT | CASSPSDRGRNTGELFF
NA | TRBJ1-6 | TRBV5-5 | NA | 16 | TGTGCCAGCAGCTCTCCCGGGAGCTCCTATAATTCACCCCTCCACTTT | CASSSPGSSYNSPLHF
TRBD1 | TRBJ1-1 | TRBV18 | NA | 15 | TGTGCCAGCTCACCCACGACAGGGGATGTCACTGAAGCTTTCTTT | CASSPTTGDVTEAFF
NA | TRBJ1-1 | TRBV12-3/TRBV12-4 | NA | 13 | TGTGCCAGCAGGTTTGGGCTGAACACTGAAGCTTTCTTT | CASRFGLNTEAFF
TRBD1 | TRBJ1-2 | TRBV28 | NA | 11 | TGTGCCAGCAGTACGACAGGGGGCTACACCTTC | CASSTTGGYTF
TRBD1 | TRBJ1-2 | TRBV6-5 | NA | 16 | TGTGCCAGCAGTTACTCGACAGGGACGGGCGGCTATGGCTACACCTTC | CASSYSTGTGGYGYTF
TRBD1 | TRBJ1-2 | TRBV28 | NA | 13 | TGTGCCAGCAGTTCGGACAGGGGGCGCGGCTACACCTTC | CASSSDRGRGYTF
NA | TRBJ2-4 | TRBV20-1 | NA | 11 | TGCAGTGCGGGGCAGGAAAACATTCAGTACTTC | CSAGQENIQYF
NA | TRBJ1-3 | TRBV12-5 | NA | 13 | TGTGCTAGTGGACGGGACATAGGAAACACCATATATTTT | CASGRDIGNTIYF
TRBD1 | TRBJ2-1 | TRBV2 | NA | 13 | TGTGCCAGCAGTCCCGGGACAGGTTTAAAGGAGTTCTTC | CASSPGTGLKEFF
TRBD2 | TRBJ2-2 | TRBV19 | NA | 14 | TGTGCCAGTATTAGCGGGAGCTACACCGGGGAGCTGTTTTTT | CASISGSYTGELFF
NA | TRBJ2-6 | TRBV29-1 | NA | 13 | TGCAGCGTCAGGGTGCCCGGGGCCAACGTCCTGACTTTC | CSVRVPGANVLTF
NA | TRBJ1-6 | TRBV5-4 | NA | 15 | TGTGCCAGCAGCATAAACAGGGCCCTTAATTCACCCCTCCACTTT | CASSINRALNSPLHF
TRBD1 | TRBJ2-5 | TRBV11-2 | NA | 17 | TGTGCCAGCAGCTTTCGATTAGGACAGGGGGCGGGAGAGACCCAGTACTTC | CASSFRLGQGAGETQYF
NA | TRBJ2-7 | TRBV19 | once | 13 | TGTGCCAGTAGTATCCAGGGAACCTACGAGCAGTACTTC | CASSIQGTYEQYF
NA | TRBJ1-2 | TRBV2 | few | 13 | TGTGCCAGCAGTCCTCCTTCCAACTATGGCTACACCTTC | CASSPPSNYGYTF
NA | TRBJ1-4 | TRBV7-2 | NA | 12 | TGTGCCAGCAGCTTAGCGCGTGAAAAACTGTTTTTT | CASSLAREKLFF
TRBD2 | TRBJ2-7 | TRBV2 | NA | 15 | TGTGCCAGCAGTCTGGGACTAGCGGCCTCCTACGAGCAGTACTTC | CASSLGLAASYEQYF
TRBD2 | TRBJ2-3 | TRBV2 | NA | 12 | TGTGCCAGCACCCGCGGGGGAGATACGCAGTATTTT | CASTRGGDTQYF
TRBD1 | TRBJ1-2 | TRBV30 | NA | 15 | TGTGCCTGGAGTGTAAGCCGGACAGGGAATTATGGCTACACCTTC | CAWSVSRTGNYGYTF
NA | TRBJ2-6 | TRBV7-2 | NA | 17 | TGTGCCAGCAGCTTAGGCAGGGGCAAGTCTGGGGCCAACGTCCTGACTTTC | CASSLGRGKSGANVLTF
TRBD1 | TRBJ1-2 | TRBV7-9 | NA | 15 | TGTGCCAGCAGCCCCCAGGACAGGGGAGTCTATGGCTACACCTTC | CASSPQDRGVYGYTF
NA | TRBJ2-1 | TRBV19 | NA | 18 | TGTGCCAGTACCTCTCTAGGACTCTCCCCAAGCTCCTACAATGAGCAGTTCTTC | CASTSLGLSPSSYNEQFF
TRBD1 | TRBJ2-1 | TRBV10-1 | NA | 14 | TGCGCCAGCAGTGAGTCGAGGAGACAGGGGGGTCAGTTCTTC | CASSESRRQGGQFF
TRBD1 | TRBJ1-4 | TRBV19 | NA | 15 | TGTGCCAGTAGTATAGCGACAGGGCCTAATGAAAAACTGTTTTTT | CASSIATGPNEKLFF
TRBD2 | TRBJ2-7 | TRBV3-1/TRBV3-2 | NA | 15 | TGTGCCAGCAGCCGGTGGCTAGCGGGAATCCACGAGCAGTACTTC | CASSRWLAGIHEQYF
NA | TRBJ1-1 | TRBV6-5 | NA | 12 | TGTGCCAGCAGCACCGGAGGGAGGGAAGCTTTCTTT | CASSTGGREAFF
NA | TRBJ1-2 | TRBV6-6 | NA | 15 | TGTGCCAGCAGTTACCCGGGGGTGGCGAACTATGGCTACACCTTC | CASSYPGVANYGYTF
NA | TRBJ2-3 | TRBV19 | NA | 15 | TGTGCCACCACACGCGGGCAGAGGGCCACAGATACGCAGTATTTT | CATTRGQRATDTQYF
TRBD1 | TRBJ1-1 | TRBV19 | NA | 13 | TGTGCCAGTAGTTACAGGGGCAACACTGAAGCTTTCTTT | CASSYRGNTEAFF
NA | TRBJ1-2 | TRBV6-2/TRBV6-3 | NA | 13 | TGTGCCAGCAGTTATCAAGCCGGGGTTGGCTACACCTTC | CASSYQAGVGYTF
NA | TRBJ1-1 | TRBV11-2 | NA | 13 | TGTGCCAGCAGCTTAGATGCGAACCTTGCAGCTTTCTTT | CASSLDANLAAFF
NA | TRBJ1-6 | TRBV2 | few | 14 | TGTGCCAGCAGCACCCTCGGGACAAATTCACCCCTCCACTTT | CASSTLGTNSPLHF
TRBD2 | TRBJ2-2 | TRBV5-6 | NA | 15 | TGTGCCAGCAGCCCACCGGGACTAAACACCGGGGAGCTGTTTTTT | CASSPPGLNTGELFF
NA | TRBJ1-2 | TRBV19 | NA | 12 | TGTGCCAGTAGCCTTGGAGCGGATGGCTACACCTTC | CASSLGADGYTF
NA | TRBJ1-2 | TRBV20-1 | few | 12 | TGCAGTGCTAGTTCCCGGGACTATGGCTACACCTTC | CSASSRDYGYTF
NA | TRBJ1-1 | TRBV2 | few | 14 | TGTGCCAGCAGTGTCCAGGGGAGGGACACTGAAGCTTTCTTT | CASSVQGRDTEAFF
NA | TRBJ1-3 | TRBV3-1/TRBV3-2 | NA | 15 | TGTGCCAGCAGCCCGGGGGATAGTTGGGGAAACACCATATATTTT | CASSPGDSWGNTIYF
NA | TRBJ1-5 | TRBV4-1 | NA | 16 | TGCGCCAGCAGCCGAGCCGGTCTCGCTAGCAATCAGCCCCAGCATTTT | CASSRAGLASNQPQHF
NA | TRBJ2-7 | TRBV27 | once | 11 | TGTGCCAGCAGTTTAAGGGGCGAGCAGTACTTC | CASSLRGEQYF
TRBD1 | TRBJ1-2 | TRBV3-1/TRBV3-2 | NA | 14 | TGTGCCAGCAGCCATAGGACAGGGGAGGCTGGCTACACCTTC | CASSHRTGEAGYTF
TRBD1 | TRBJ1-1 | TRBV3-1/TRBV3-2 | NA | 15 | TGTGCCAGCAGCCCGTGGACAGGGGGAAGCACTGAAGCTTTCTTT | CASSPWTGGSTEAFF
TRBD2 | TRBJ2-3 | TRBV5-1 | NA | 17 | TGCGCCAGCAGCTTGGGGGCGACTAGCGGGAGCACAGATACGCAGTATTTT | CASSLGATSGSTDTQYF
TRBD2 | TRBJ2-3 | TRBV7-3 | NA | 17 | TGTGCCAGCAGCTTGGGGCAAGGACTAGCCCGCACAGATACGCAGTATTTT | CASSLGQGLARTDTQYF
NA | TRBJ1-1 | TRBV7-2 | NA | 15 | TGTGCCAGCAGTCCCCGGGGGGCTATACGCACTGAAGCTTTCTTT | CASSPRGAIRTEAFF
NA | TRBJ2-5 | TRBV7-2 | NA | 15 | TGTGCCAGCAGCCTCTTGGCGGGACCCCAAGAGACCCAGTACTTC | CASSLLAGPQETQYF
TRBD2 | TRBJ2-7 | TRBV30 | few | 14 | TGTGCCTGGAGGACTAGCGGGGGGTCGCGTGAGCAGTACTTC | CAWRTSGGSREQYF